Following are 30 T cell receptor beta chains from one sample sequenced in a study of regulatory T cells in long-lasting Graves disease. Construction of the TCR beta libraries employed iRepertoire HTBI primers in conjunction with Arm-PCR of CDR3 regions. TCRdb used MiXCR to reprocess the multiplex PCR reads, holding one entry per CDR3 protein. The repertoire holds more than 450,000 distinct CDR3 sequences, with 9.5% to 15% as singletons. Time point meaning: newly diagnosed GD, antithyroid drugs for less than 3 months. RNA extracted from PBMCs served as the sequencing template. The same sample was also studied in work on T cells in Graves' hyperthyroidism and ophthalmopathy.

This specimen consisted of peripheral blood mononuclear cells (PBMCs), obtained at new diagnosis, from a patient treated with antithyroid drugs. These receptor sequences come from a woman under 40 with Graves disease.

A note on this clonotype: This could be a read error, since a much larger clone is one nucleotide away. The conserved phenylalanine or tryptophan is not found at the CDR3 terminus, so this likely reflects a read error. The chain joins TRBV5-6 to TRBJ1-4; D not resolved. Deletions cut 4 bases from V and 5 bases from J, with 18 bases between. CDR1 is SGHDT and CDR2 is YYEEEE in the germline V gene. The CDR3 loop spans 16 amino acids. The CDR3 loop is CASSPTLGLENEKLFI. In DNA, the CDR3 is TGTGCCAGCAGCCCTACCTTAGGGCTGGAGAATGAAAAACTGTTTATT.

This clonotype was detected ten times or more. The CDR3 coding sequence is TGTGCCTGGAGTACGCAGGGGTCGGGGCATGAGCAGTTCTTC. It codes for CAWSTQGSGHEQFF. This chain uses TRBV30 with TRBJ2-1, with D maybe TRBD1 (6 bases). The CDR3 is made up of 14 amino acids. Trimming removed 2 bases from V and 8 bases from J, with 16 bases in between. From germline, CDR1 is GTSNPN and CDR2 SVGIG (reference sequence). Variable domain in full (rest from reference TRBV30 and TRBJ2-1): SQTIHQWPATLVQPVGSPLSLECTVEGTSNPNLYWYRQAAGRGLQLLFYSVGIGQISSEVPQNLSASRPQDRQFILSSKKLLLSDSGFYLCAWSTQGSGHEQFFGPGTRLTVL.

This clonotype was seen only a few times. V gene TRBV7-8 combines with J gene TRBJ2-2; D remains unclear. Trimming stripped 5 bases from V and 9 bases from J, with 16 bases between. CDR3 length equals 14 residues. Germline values: CDR1 SGHVS, CDR2 FQNEAQ. Here the CDR3 reads CASSPRSRWRELFF. The CDR3 DNA is TGTGCCAGCAGCCCTCGGTCGAGATGGCGGGAGCTGTTTTTT.

This clonotype has just a few counts. V and J are TRBV4-3 and TRBJ1-1, with D maybe TRBD1 (5 bases). Germline V lookup: CDR1 LGHNA, CDR2 YSLEER. CDR3 size: 17 residues. Deletions cut 4 bases from V and 1 base from J, with 19 bases between. CDR3 in DNA: TGCGCCAGCAGCCCGCTTCTCTTCCCGGGGCCGAACACTGAAGCTTTCTTT. Translated, it gives CASSPLLFPGPNTEAFF.

Points on this clonotype: A far larger clone is just one base off, so this is likely a read error. This chain connects TRBV11-3 to TRBJ2-7, with 9 nucleotides matching TRBD1. Per germline, CDR1 SGHNT and CDR2 YENEEA. J lost 8 bases, V lost 5 bases, and 16 bases had no gene match. This CDR3 region has 16 residues. In nucleotides, the CDR3 is TGTGCCAGCAGCGCCGTAAGGGGACAGGGAGTAGGAAAGCAGTACTTC. Protein product: CASSAVRGQGVGKQYF.

This clonotype occurred many times. The chain recombines TRBV2 with TRBJ2-4; D remains unclear. V shed 5 bases and J shed 0 bases, with 20 bases lying between them. The CDR3 covers 18 residues. Germline CDR1 SNHLY, CDR2 FYNNEI. The CDR3 nucleotides are TGTGCCAGCAGTCCGCCATCCCAAGGGCCTCTAGCCAAAAACATTCAGTACTTC. It translates to CASSPPSQGPLAKNIQYF.

This clonotype appeared many times. The chain carries TRBV27 and TRBJ2-7, with TRBD2 identical over 14 bases. From germline, CDR1 is MNHEY and CDR2 SMNVEV (reference sequence). This CDR3 comprises 16 residues. The J segment lost 3 bases and the V segment lost 6 bases, leaving 7 bases of the junction unmatched. CDR3 protein: CASSPGLAGVVYEQYF. For the CDR3, the DNA is TGTGCCAGCAGCCCGGGACTAGCGGGGGTTGTCTACGAGCAGTACTTC.

This clonotype was picked up one time. CDR3 amino acids: CASSLEGINYGYTF. The CDR3 DNA follows: TGCGCCAGCAGCTTGGAAGGGATTAACTATGGCTACACCTTC. The chain carries TRBV5-1 and TRBJ1-2; D is unresolved. The germline gives CDR1 SGHRS, CDR2 YFSETQ. The V end lost 0 bases, the J end lost 1 base, and 7 bases lay between the germline ends. CDR3 length: 14 amino acids.

In its sample, this clonotype was seen a few times. The chain combines TRBV5-1 with TRBJ1-2; 7 bases are shared with TRBD1. Trimming removed 5 bases from V and 6 bases from J; junction bases left unmatched: 1. The CDR3 loop spans 11 amino acids. Looked up from germline, CDR1 is SGHRS and CDR2 is YFSETQ. CDR3 bases: TGCGCCAGCAGGACAGGGCATGGCTACACCTTC. Translation gives CASRTGHGYTF.

This clonotype was found many times. The chain carries TRBV7-8 and TRBJ2-5, with 7 bases matching TRBD2. Per the germline V gene, CDR1 is SGHVS and CDR2 is FQNEAQ. This CDR3 is built from 15 residues. V lost 8 bases and J lost 3; bases outside the gene matches: 12. Here the CDR3 reads CASRRAAGVEETQYF. CDR3 DNA: TGTGCCAGCCGGCGGGCGGCGGGAGTCGAAGAGACCCAGTACTTC.

This clonotype showed up many times. This chain joins TRBV5-1 and TRBJ2-1; 7 nucleotides agree with TRBD2. V lost 7 bases and J lost 8; bases outside the gene matches: 18. The CDR3 is 16 residues long. Germline V gene data show CDR1 as SGHRS and CDR2 as YFSETQ. The DNA for the CDR3 is TGCGCCAGCGGTCTACGCGGGAGTTCTCCCCCGGATGAGCAGTTCTTC. As protein: CASGLRGSSPPDEQFF.

This clonotype was counted many times. V is TRBV19 and J is TRBJ2-7; the match to TRBD1 covers 10 bases. The length of the CDR3 is 14 residues. V was clipped by 8 bases and J by 3 bases; unmatched bases: 7. Germline values: CDR1 LNHDA, CDR2 SQIVND (reference sequence). The CDR3 spells CASPRTGGGYEQYF. Here the CDR3 DNA reads TGTGCCAGTCCCCGGACAGGGGGGGGCTACGAGCAGTACTTC.

This clonotype was picked up many times. The chain employs TRBV3-1 and TRBJ2-5; D gene unclear. The CDR3 runs 13 residues. CDR1 is LGHDT, CDR2 YNNKEL, per germline (reference sequence). Trimming took 4 bases from V and 7 from J, leaving 13 bases between them. CDR3 loop: CASSRLLDGTQYF. DNA for the CDR3: TGTGCCAGCAGCCGCCTCCTCGACGGGACCCAGTACTTC.

This rearrangement joins TRBV3-1 to TRBJ1-2; D gene ambiguous. Per the germline V gene, CDR1 is LGHDT and CDR2 is YNNKEL (reference sequence). V lost 1 base and J 0 bases, leaving 9 bases between the germline ends. This CDR3 contains 15 residues. DNA for the CDR3: TGTGCCAGCAGCCAAGTCGCAGGAGCTAACTATGGCTACACCTTC. Translated, it gives CASSQVAGANYGYTF.

The chain employs TRBV7-9 and TRBJ1-1; D possibly corresponds to TRBD1 (6 bases). The CDR3 runs 15 residues. CDR1 and CDR2 from the germline V gene are SEHNR and FQNEAQ (reference sequence). V was trimmed by 3 bases and J by 2 bases, leaving 13 bases between them. The CDR3: CASSFPQGFNTEAFF. The CDR3 DNA reads TGTGCCAGCAGCTTCCCCCAGGGGTTCAACACTGAAGCTTTCTTT.

This clonotype was found many times. J is TRBJ2-1 and V is TRBV10-3, with 7 bases aligning to TRBD2. Trimming cost V 10 bases and J 4 bases; bases outside gene matches: 13. From germline, CDR1 is ENHRY and CDR2 SYGVKD. The CDR3 covers 15 residues. The DNA for the CDR3 is TGTGCCACCAGACTAGCCGGCCTGGGTTACAATGAGCAGTTCTTC. Its protein is CATRLAGLGYNEQFF.

This chain joins TRBV5-4 and TRBJ1-2; D is possibly TRBD1 (5 bases). The germline CDR1 and CDR2 sequences are SGHNT and YYREEE (reference sequence). With 0 bases removed from V and 3 bases from J, the gap between germline ends came to 9 bases. The CDR3 is 14 amino acids. The CDR3 sequence is CASSLVGGDYGYTF. CDR3 nucleotides: TGTGCCAGCAGCTTGGTTGGAGGGGACTATGGCTACACCTTC.

This clonotype was found many times. The V call is TRBV29-1, the J call TRBJ2-1; 9 bases map to TRBD1. Germline-derived CDR1 and CDR2 are SQVTM and ANQGSEA. CDR3 size: 12 residues. V trimming: 5 bases; J trimming: 8 bases; junction bases outside the gene matches: 4. This CDR3 reads CSVPGQGHEQFF. For the CDR3, the DNA is TGCAGCGTTCCGGGACAGGGACATGAGCAGTTCTTC.

This clonotype was seen at least ten times. The rearrangement joins TRBV20-1 to TRBJ2-3; no definite D call. Between the trimmed V and J ends, which lost 1 base and 0 bases, there was a span of 11 bases. From germline, CDR1 is DFQATT and CDR2 SNEGSKA (reference sequence). The CDR3 contains 15 residues. This CDR3 is CSARAAVASTDTQYF. The CDR3, as DNA: TGCAGTGCTAGAGCTGCAGTTGCCAGCACAGATACGCAGTATTTT.

This clonotype turned up a few times. The V and J genes are TRBV6-1 and TRBJ1-6, with a possible D match to TRBD1 (6 bases). The CDR3 has 14 residues. Germline values: CDR1 MNHNS, CDR2 SASEGT. Trimming removed 8 bases at V and 7 bases at J, with 15 bases between. CDR3 nucleotides: TGTGCCAGCGCTCCAGGGGAAGGGAATTCACCCCTCCACTTT. This sequence encodes CASAPGEGNSPLHF.

As for this clonotype: One base away lies a much larger clone, so this may be a sequencing read error. The chain recombines TRBV9 with TRBJ2-7, with a tentative D call TRBD2 (5 bases). V lost 4 bases, J lost 7 bases, and 12 bases lay in between. CDR1 is SGDLS and CDR2 is YYNGEE in the germline V gene. The length of the CDR3 is 12 residues. The DNA of the CDR3 is TGTGCCAGCAGCAGCGGTTACAATGAGCAGTACTTC. Protein product: CASSSGYNEQYF.

The CDR3 loop is CASSHPAGGLETQYF. CDR3 nucleotide sequence: TGCGCCAGCAGCCACCCGGCGGGAGGGCTGGAGACCCAGTACTTC. J is TRBJ2-5 and V is TRBV4-1; 9 bases align to TRBD2. With V trimmed by 3 bases and J by 5 bases, 7 bases remained unmatched. Germline values: CDR1 MGHRA, CDR2 YSYEKL. The CDR3 runs 15 residues.

The rearrangement uses TRBV10-3 and TRBJ2-4; 8 positions agree with TRBD2. Per the germline V gene, CDR1 is ENHRY and CDR2 is SYGVKD. The CDR3 consists of 14 residues. V lost 11 bases to trimming and J lost 7 bases; unmatched junction nucleotides: 13. The CDR3 sequence is CAVGRGGPQNIQYF. The CDR3 DNA reads TGTGCCGTCGGTCGGGGGGGCCCCCAGAACATTCAGTACTTC.

Many counts were recorded for this clonotype. The chain employs TRBV3-1 and TRBJ1-6; D call uncertain. CDR1 is LGHDT, CDR2 YNNKEL, per germline (reference sequence). This CDR3 contains 13 residues. Trimming took 8 bases from V and 10 from J, leaving 15 bases between them. Here the CDR3 DNA reads TGTGCCAGCGCCCGGGTCGGTAGATCACCCCTCCACTTT. It is translated as CASARVGRSPLHF.

This clonotype has just a few counts. The chain couples TRBV7-2 to TRBJ2-1; 9 bases line up with TRBD2. The CDR3 contains 16 residues. The germline gives CDR1 SGHTA, CDR2 FQGNSA. The J segment lost 3 bases and the V segment lost 0 bases, leaving 3 bases of the junction unmatched. CDR3 region: CASSLAPTSGYNEQFF. Here the CDR3 DNA reads TGTGCCAGCAGCTTAGCCCCGACTAGCGGCTACAATGAGCAGTTCTTC.

This clonotype was observed a few times. The J gene is TRBJ2-1, the V gene TRBV13; 9 bases agree with TRBD2. Germline CDR1 and CDR2: PRHDT and FYEKMQ (reference sequence). V lost 2 bases to trimming and J lost 3 bases; unmatched junction nucleotides: 5. This CDR3 is 16 amino acids long. The CDR3 spells CASSLYLAGLYNEQFF. CDR3 nucleotide sequence: TGTGCCAGCAGCTTATACCTAGCGGGACTCTACAATGAGCAGTTCTTC. Full variable domain (remainder filled in from reference TRBV13 and TRBJ2-1): AAGVIQSPRHLIKEKRETATLKCYPIPRHDTVYWYQQGPGQDPQFLISFYEKMQSDKGSIPDRFSAQQFSDYHSELNMSSLELGDSALYFCASSLYLAGLYNEQFFGPGTRLTVL.

There are many counts of this clonotype. The J gene is TRBJ2-1, the V gene TRBV7-9; a possible D gene is TRBD2 (5 bases). The germline V gene has CDR1 SEHNR and CDR2 FQNEAQ (reference sequence). Trimming shortened V by 5 bases and J by 1 base, and 15 bases separated the two germline ends. The CDR3 is 16 residues long. CDR3 amino acids: CASSPPRGGSYNEQFF. As DNA, the CDR3 is TGTGCCAGCAGCCCCCCCCGAGGCGGGTCCTACAATGAGCAGTTCTTC.

The chain employs TRBV18 and TRBJ2-7, with TRBD2 identical over 10 bases. The CDR3 runs to 14 residues. Germline V gene lookup returns CDR1 KGHSH and CDR2 LQKENI. The J segment lost 4 bases and the V segment lost 3 bases, leaving 3 bases of the junction unmatched. The CDR3 DNA is TGTGCCAGCTCACCCGGGACTAGCGAGTACGAGCAGTACTTC. Protein product: CASSPGTSEYEQYF.

This CDR3 reads CASSQLHGGDEETQYF. The CDR3 DNA is TGTGCCAGCAGCCAGCTCCACGGGGGGGACGAAGAGACCCAGTACTTC. The chain is built from TRBV5-6 and TRBJ2-5, with 8 positions matching TRBD2. Germline-derived CDR1 and CDR2 are SGHDT and YYEEEE. This CDR3 spans 16 amino acids. The V and J ends lost 4 bases and 3 bases, in that order; junction bases with no gene match: 11.

This clonotype was observed many times. The genes are TRBV28 and TRBJ1-6, with D hard to call. CDR3 length: 13 residues. Germline assignment: CDR1 MDHEN and CDR2 SYDVKM. Trimming shortened V by 9 bases and J by 2 bases, and 8 bases separated the two germline ends. This CDR3 is CASSGAYNSPLHF. The CDR3 DNA is TGTGCCAGTTCAGGAGCCTATAATTCACCCCTCCACTTT.